These T cell receptor beta chains were read from a single sample in a study of cytomegalovirus exposure and HLA in healthy donors. The table came from immunoSEQ multiplex PCR; TCRdb's copy has only in-frame clones and leaves some out. Counted here are approximately 130,000 clones, 82% occurring once; the ten biggest clones make up around 7.8%. Material for sequencing was PBMCs. Receptors originate from a woman aged 45-65 years in good health and CMV-seropositive. The CDR3 runs from the conserved cysteine through the conserved F or W. The D gene is left open where the match is weak. Only some rows state a clone size, as once, few, many or a class for expanded clones.

TRBD2	TRBV28	TRBJ2-1	-	CASSPPSGTSVYWGFF	TGTGCCAGCAGTCCTCCCTCCGGGACTAGCGTTTATTGGGGGTTCTTC
-	TRBV6-1	TRBJ2-7	-	CASCPAVLYEQYF	TGTGCCAGCTGCCCAGCGGTCCTCTACGAGCAGTACTTC
-	TRBV14	TRBJ1-3	-	CASSQAGSGNTIYF	TGTGCCAGCAGCCAAGCGGGGTCTGGAAACACCATATATTTT
-	TRBV7-9	TRBJ2-7	few	CASSSGDGGTYEQYF	TGTGCCAGCAGCTCCGGGGACGGGGGTACCTACGAGCAGTACTTC
TRBD1	TRBV19	TRBJ1-1	-	CASSYGQGVTEAFF	TGTGCCAGTAGCTACGGACAGGGGGTGACTGAAGCTTTCTTT
-	TRBV6-5	TRBJ2-3	-	CASSLRTSTDTQYF	TGTGCCAGCAGCCTAAGGACTAGCACAGATACGCAGTATTTT
TRBD1	TRBV7-7	TRBJ2-5	-	CASSPGQDGETQYF	TGTGCTAGCAGCCCCGGACAGGATGGAGAGACCCAGTACTTC
-	TRBV30	TRBJ1-1	-	CAWSPADTEAFF	TGTGCCTGGAGTCCGGCGGACACTGAAGCTTTCTTT
TRBD1	TRBV5-1	TRBJ1-6	once	CASSSSTDRDNSPLHF	TGCGCCAGCAGCTCTTCTACTGACAGGGATAATTCACCCCTCCACTTT
TRBD1	TRBV19	TRBJ2-3	-	CASMSHGGDRRGATQYF	TGTGCCAGTATGTCCCACGGCGGGGACAGGAGGGGAGCCACGCAGTATTTT
-	TRBV30	TRBJ1-1	-	CAWSAVYTEAFF	TGTGCCTGGAGTGCCGTTTACACTGAAGCTTTCTTT
-	TRBV6-5	TRBJ1-6	-	CASRPQRAPNSPLHF	TGTGCCAGCAGGCCTCAGAGGGCCCCAAATTCACCCCTCCACTTT
TRBD1	TRBV11-3	TRBJ2-1	-	CASSLGQGTHNEQFF	TGTGCCAGCAGCTTAGGACAGGGGACCCACAATGAGCAGTTCTTC
-	TRBV5-4	TRBJ2-5	few	CASSLNEYQETQYF	TGTGCCAGCAGCTTAAATGAGTACCAAGAGACCCAGTACTTC
TRBD2	TRBV7-9	TRBJ2-1	-	CASSSTQLAGRDNEQFF	TGTGCCAGCAGCTCGACCCAACTAGCGGGGAGAGACAATGAGCAGTTCTTC
-	TRBV6-5	TRBJ2-7	-	CASSYLGASYEQYF	TGTGCCAGCAGTTACTTGGGGGCTTCCTACGAGCAGTACTTC
TRBD1	TRBV27	TRBJ2-7	-	CASGQGNYEQYF	TGTGCCAGCGGACAGGGAAACTACGAGCAGTACTTC
-	TRBV19	TRBJ2-3	-	CASSIEWALDTQYF	TGTGCCAGTAGTATTGAGTGGGCGCTAGATACGCAGTATTTT
TRBD1	TRBV19	TRBJ2-3	-	CASSRGQRDTQYF	TGTGCCAGTAGCAGGGGGCAGAGAGATACGCAGTATTTT
TRBD1	TRBV5-1	TRBJ2-1	-	CASSLQGTGGNEQFF	TGCGCCAGCAGCTTGCAAGGGACAGGGGGCAATGAGCAGTTCTTC
-	TRBV6-1	TRBJ1-1	-	CASSEGPEAFF	TGTGCCAGCAGTGAGGGCCCAGAAGCTTTCTTT
TRBD1	TRBV4-3	TRBJ1-2	-	CASSQELPGGRDYGYTF	TGCGCCAGCAGCCAAGAACTCCCAGGGGGCAGAGACTATGGCTACACCTTC
-	TRBV19	TRBJ2-2	-	CASWETNTGELFF	TGTGCCTCGTGGGAGACGAACACCGGGGAGCTGTTTTTT
-	TRBV30	TRBJ2-5	-	CAWSVGQQTQYF	TGTGCCTGGTCCGTTGGCCAACAGACCCAGTACTTC
-	TRBV10-3	TRBJ2-2	-	CAIRRGVANTGELFF	TGTGCCATCAGGCGGGGAGTAGCGAACACCGGGGAGCTGTTTTTT
-	TRBV19	TRBJ2-7	-	CASSPYRARGEQYF	TGTGCCAGTAGTCCCTACAGGGCCCGCGGGGAGCAGTACTTC
-	TRBV28	TRBJ2-3	-	CASSSLRSYSTDTQYF	TGTGCCAGCAGTTCCCTCCGTAGTTATAGCACAGATACGCAGTATTTT
-	TRBV2	TRBJ2-7	-	CASTVGQVQYF	TGTGCCAGCACGGTGGGCCAAGTGCAGTACTTC
-	TRBV9	TRBJ2-3	-	CASSVVGGTDTQYF	TGTGCCAGCAGCGTAGTAGGGGGCACAGATACGCAGTATTTT
TRBD2	TRBV11-2	TRBJ2-7	-	CASSPTAGAISYEQYF	TGTGCCAGCAGCCCGACGGCGGGAGCGATCTCCTACGAGCAGTACTTC
-	TRBV18	TRBJ2-7	-	CASSPDTTYEQYF	TGTGCCAGCTCACCGGACACAACCTACGAGCAGTACTTC
TRBD1	TRBV28	TRBJ2-3	-	CASSTPGQGIKYF	TGTGCCAGCAGTACTCCGGGACAGGGCATTAAGTATTTT
-	TRBV14	TRBJ2-7	-	CASSQMDRHYEQYF	TGTGCCAGCAGCCAGATGGACAGACACTACGAGCAGTACTTC
-	TRBV9	TRBJ2-1	-	CASSVAGHNNEQFF	TGTGCCAGCAGCGTAGCGGGACACAACAATGAGCAGTTCTTC
-	TRBV11-2	TRBJ2-1	-	CASSSAVRGNEQFF	TGTGCCAGCAGCTCCGCGGTCCGAGGGAATGAGCAGTTCTTC
-	TRBV5-8	TRBJ2-3	once	CASSLIGIEDTQYF	TGTGCCAGCAGCTTGATCGGGATAGAAGATACGCAGTATTTT
-	TRBV6-5	TRBJ2-3	-	CASSRGGAEDTQYF	TGTGCCAGCAGCAGAGGGGGAGCGGAAGATACGCAGTATTTT
-	TRBV11-3	TRBJ2-7	-	CASSLGLASSSYEQYF	TGTGCCAGCAGCTTAGGTCTAGCGTCGAGCTCCTACGAGCAGTACTTC
TRBD2	TRBV6-5	TRBJ2-5	-	CASSYTPGGYETQYF	TGTGCCAGCAGTTACACCCCCGGGGGGTATGAGACCCAGTACTTC
-	TRBV29-1	TRBJ1-1	-	CSVRTVNTEAFF	TGCAGCGTGAGGACAGTGAACACTGAAGCTTTCTTT
-	TRBV7-2	TRBJ1-5	-	CASSLVLGGKQPQHF	TGTGCCAGCAGCTTAGTCCTGGGAGGTAAACAGCCCCAGCATTTT
-	TRBV9	TRBJ2-3	-	CASSVDPSAGDTQYF	TGTGCCAGCAGCGTAGACCCTAGCGCAGGAGATACGCAGTATTTT
-	TRBV19	TRBJ1-2	-	CASTFRANYGYTF	TGTGCCAGTACCTTCCGAGCTAACTATGGCTACACCTTC
-	TRBV30	TRBJ1-3	-	CAYWRYELGNTIYF	TGTGCCTATTGGCGGTACGAATTGGGAAACACCATATATTTT
-	TRBV6-1	TRBJ2-7	once	CASSVPPDSGYEQYF	TGTGCCAGCAGTGTCCCACCCGATAGCGGCTACGAGCAGTACTTC
-	TRBV18	TRBJ2-5	few	CASSPSFQETQYF	TGTGCCAGCTCACCTAGTTTCCAAGAGACCCAGTACTTC
-	TRBV11-2	TRBJ2-3	-	CASSYFSGSTDTQYF	TGTGCCAGCAGCTACTTTAGCGGTAGCACAGATACGCAGTATTTT
-	TRBV5-1	TRBJ2-7	-	CASSATDSYEQYF	TGCGCCAGCAGCGCGACGGACAGCTACGAGCAGTACTTC
-	TRBV10-3	TRBJ2-1	-	CAASGFSSYNEQFF	TGTGCCGCATCCGGTTTTAGCTCCTACAATGAGCAGTTCTTC
TRBD1	TRBV10-3	TRBJ2-7	-	CATSEGTGGYEQYF	TGTGCCACCTCAGAGGGGACAGGGGGCTACGAGCAGTACTTC
-	TRBV5-6	TRBJ1-1	-	CASSMTGGNTEAFF	TGTGCCAGCAGCATGACAGGAGGGAACACTGAAGCTTTCTTT
-	TRBV11-2	TRBJ2-1	-	CASSSLSTTASEQFF	TGTGCCAGCAGCTCGTTATCGACGACAGCCTCTGAGCAGTTCTTC
TRBD1	TRBV27	TRBJ1-1	once	CASSLRPRTGNMNTEAFF	TGTGCCAGCAGTTTACGCCCCCGGACAGGTAACATGAACACTGAAGCTTTCTTT
-	TRBV11-2	TRBJ2-2	-	CASSLRRQNTGELFF	TGTGCCAGCAGCCTAAGAAGACAGAACACCGGGGAGCTGTTTTTT